This T cell receptor (beta chain) is from a study of response to subunit inactivated influenza vaccine. This clonotype was counted a few times. This CDR3 has 17 residues. The germline V and J ends were trimmed by 2 bases and 4 bases, with 20 bases remaining between them. Per the germline V gene, CDR1 is LGHNA and CDR2 is YNFKEQ. TCRdb analysed the RT-PCR reads with MiXCR anew, one entry per CDR3 protein. In the table there are roughly 570,000 distinct CDR3 sequences, 10% to 15% of which are singletons. The TCR sequence derives from a man between 50 and 59 years old who received an inactivated influenza vaccine. This chain joins TRBV4-2 and TRBJ1-2, with D unclear. The sample here was PBMCs from blood, taken 45 days after vaccination. CDR3 bases: TGTGCCAGCAGCCAATATGAGGGCCGCAGTGGCGTCTATGGCTACACCTTC. Protein: CASSQYEGRSGVYGYTF.